These T cell receptor beta chains were read from a single sample in a study of shared clonotypes between healthy human individuals. Data came from immunoSEQ multiplex PCR; TCRdb stores just in-frame clones and leaves some out. The sample has hundreds of thousands of clones; about 85% are singletons. What was sequenced was PBMCs. The receptors derive from a woman aged 40 to 50 in good health. Some clones in this sample may be carry-over from other donors' samples. Each CDR3 is given with its conserved first and last residue. A D gene is named only where the DNA matches it firmly. Size values are once, few and many counts, or a class for expanded clones, and some rows have none.

v_call: TRBV7-6; d_call: TRBD1; j_call: TRBJ1-1; clone_size: -; cdr3_length: 19; cdr3_aa: CASSLEGGRGRLTNTEAFF; cdr3_nt: TGTGCCAGCAGCTTGGAGGGGGGCAGGGGGCGACTTACGAACACTGAAGCTTTCTTT
v_call: TRBV4-2; d_call: TRBD2; j_call: TRBJ2-7; clone_size: -; cdr3_length: 15; cdr3_aa: CASSRGRDGFYEQYF; cdr3_nt: TGTGCCAGCAGCCGCGGGAGGGACGGCTTCTACGAGCAGTACTTC
v_call: TRBV29-1; d_call: -; j_call: TRBJ1-2; clone_size: -; cdr3_length: 15; cdr3_aa: CSVEVTITGLYGYTF; cdr3_nt: TGCAGCGTTGAAGTCACGATTACTGGGCTATATGGCTACACCTTC
v_call: TRBV5-4; d_call: -; j_call: TRBJ2-1; clone_size: -; cdr3_length: 15; cdr3_aa: CASSLVQRADNEQFF; cdr3_nt: TGTGCCAGCAGCTTGGTACAGCGAGCGGACAATGAGCAGTTCTTC
v_call: TRBV11-3; d_call: -; j_call: TRBJ2-3; clone_size: -; cdr3_length: 13; cdr3_aa: CASSLARGGTQYF; cdr3_nt: TGTGCCAGCAGCTTAGCCCGCGGTGGTACGCAGTATTTT
v_call: TRBV7-2; d_call: -; j_call: TRBJ2-5; clone_size: once; cdr3_length: 13; cdr3_aa: CASSLIAQETQYF; cdr3_nt: TGTGCCAGCAGCTTAATAGCCCAAGAGACCCAGTACTTC
v_call: TRBV30; d_call: -; j_call: TRBJ2-7; clone_size: -; cdr3_length: 15; cdr3_aa: CAWSVQSGWAYEQYF; cdr3_nt: TGTGCCTGGAGTGTACAGAGCGGGTGGGCCTACGAGCAGTACTTC
v_call: TRBV10-3; d_call: TRBD1; j_call: TRBJ1-5; clone_size: -; cdr3_length: 16; cdr3_aa: CAISESGDRVNQPQHF; cdr3_nt: TGTGCCATTAGTGAGTCAGGGGACAGGGTCAATCAGCCCCAGCATTTT
v_call: TRBV7-2; d_call: -; j_call: TRBJ2-7; clone_size: once; cdr3_length: 15; cdr3_aa: CASTDTRAASYEQYF; cdr3_nt: TGTGCCAGCACCGACACGCGGGCCGCCTCCTACGAGCAGTACTTC
v_call: TRBV7-9; d_call: TRBD1; j_call: TRBJ2-3; clone_size: -; cdr3_length: 15; cdr3_aa: CASSFRTGSTDTQYF; cdr3_nt: TGTGCCAGCAGCTTCCGGACAGGGAGCACAGATACGCAGTATTTT
v_call: TRBV7-9; d_call: TRBD1; j_call: TRBJ1-2; clone_size: -; cdr3_length: 15; cdr3_aa: CASTSTDRANYGYTF; cdr3_nt: TGTGCCAGCACCTCGACGGACAGGGCTAACTATGGCTACACCTTC
v_call: TRBV19; d_call: -; j_call: TRBJ2-7; clone_size: -; cdr3_length: 15; cdr3_aa: CASSMHLWGYTEQYF; cdr3_nt: TGTGCCAGTAGTATGCACCTTTGGGGCTATACCGAGCAGTACTTC
v_call: TRBV5-1; d_call: TRBD2; j_call: TRBJ2-1; clone_size: -; cdr3_length: 17; cdr3_aa: CASSPAGGDPSLGEQFF; cdr3_nt: TGCGCCAGCAGCCCCGCGGGGGGGGACCCAAGCCTTGGGGAGCAGTTCTTC
v_call: TRBV29-1; d_call: -; j_call: TRBJ2-5; clone_size: -; cdr3_length: 14; cdr3_aa: CSVSVLGWQETQYF; cdr3_nt: TGCAGCGTATCGGTCCTCGGATGGCAAGAGACCCAGTACTTC
v_call: TRBV18; d_call: -; j_call: TRBJ2-1; clone_size: -; cdr3_length: 13; cdr3_aa: CASSRPGASEQFF; cdr3_nt: TGTGCCAGCTCCCGCCCGGGGGCATCTGAGCAGTTCTTC
v_call: TRBV4-1; d_call: -; j_call: TRBJ1-2; clone_size: -; cdr3_length: 16; cdr3_aa: CASTQWGGSGNYGYTF; cdr3_nt: TGCGCCAGCACCCAATGGGGGGGGTCTGGTAACTATGGCTACACCTTC
v_call: TRBV7-2; d_call: -; j_call: TRBJ2-3; clone_size: -; cdr3_length: 14; cdr3_aa: CASSLDAGTDTQYF; cdr3_nt: TGTGCCAGCAGCTTAGATGCTGGCACAGATACGCAGTATTTT
v_call: TRBV5-5; d_call: -; j_call: TRBJ2-4; clone_size: -; cdr3_length: 15; cdr3_aa: CASSLFPAEGNIQYF; cdr3_nt: TGTGCCAGCAGCTTGTTTCCAGCGGAGGGGAACATTCAGTACTTC
v_call: TRBV4-3; d_call: -; j_call: TRBJ1-2; clone_size: -; cdr3_length: 14; cdr3_aa: CASSLRTANYGYTF; cdr3_nt: TGCGCCAGCAGCCTACGGACGGCGAACTATGGCTACACCTTC
v_call: TRBV6-6; d_call: TRBD2; j_call: TRBJ2-1; clone_size: -; cdr3_length: 14; cdr3_aa: CASEGTSGNNEQFF; cdr3_nt: TGTGCCAGCGAAGGGACTAGCGGGAACAATGAGCAGTTCTTC
v_call: TRBV19; d_call: TRBD1; j_call: TRBJ1-2; clone_size: -; cdr3_length: 14; cdr3_aa: CATTGQGEVDGYTF; cdr3_nt: TGTGCCACGACCGGTCAGGGGGAGGTGGATGGCTACACCTTC
v_call: TRBV28; d_call: TRBD1; j_call: TRBJ2-7; clone_size: -; cdr3_length: 16; cdr3_aa: CASSQGQGFFSGEQYF; cdr3_nt: TGTGCCAGCAGCCAGGGACAGGGTTTTTTTTCGGGCGAGCAGTACTTC
v_call: TRBV12-1; d_call: -; j_call: TRBJ1-3; clone_size: -; cdr3_length: 17; cdr3_aa: CASSPLRGPDSGNTIYF; cdr3_nt: TGTGCCAGCAGCCCCCTCAGGGGACCAGACTCTGGAAACACCATATATTTT
v_call: TRBV18; d_call: -; j_call: TRBJ2-7; clone_size: -; cdr3_length: 12; cdr3_aa: CASSRTRGEQYF; cdr3_nt: TGTGCCAGCTCCCGCACCAGGGGCGAGCAGTACTTC
v_call: TRBV11-2; d_call: -; j_call: TRBJ2-3; clone_size: -; cdr3_length: 14; cdr3_aa: CASSLSGGTDTQYF; cdr3_nt: TGTGCCAGCAGCCTTTCGGGGGGCACAGATACGCAGTATTTT
v_call: TRBV7-6; d_call: -; j_call: TRBJ2-4; clone_size: many; cdr3_length: 14; cdr3_aa: CASSLDGGGNIQYF; cdr3_nt: TGTGCCAGCAGCTTAGACGGGGGTGGAAACATTCAGTACTTC
v_call: TRBV2; d_call: TRBD2; j_call: TRBJ2-1; clone_size: -; cdr3_length: 14; cdr3_aa: CASNLAGGDSEQFF; cdr3_nt: TGTGCCAGCAACCTAGCGGGAGGTGATTCTGAGCAGTTCTTC
v_call: TRBV7-9; d_call: -; j_call: TRBJ2-3; clone_size: -; cdr3_length: 14; cdr3_aa: CASSLAGPTDTQYF; cdr3_nt: TGTGCCAGCAGCTTAGCAGGCCCCACAGATACGCAGTATTTT
v_call: TRBV28; d_call: -; j_call: TRBJ1-5; clone_size: -; cdr3_length: 14; cdr3_aa: CASSLSLREQPQHF; cdr3_nt: TGTGCCAGCAGTTTATCCTTACGAGAGCAGCCCCAGCATTTT
v_call: TRBV5-5; d_call: -; j_call: TRBJ2-7; clone_size: once; cdr3_length: 13; cdr3_aa: CASSLEGSTEQYF; cdr3_nt: TGTGCCAGCAGCTTAGAGGGGTCTACCGAGCAGTACTTC
v_call: TRBV7-2; d_call: TRBD1; j_call: TRBJ1-2; clone_size: -; cdr3_length: 16; cdr3_aa: CASRIPGQGTNYGYTF; cdr3_nt: TGTGCCAGCAGAATCCCGGGACAGGGTACTAACTATGGCTACACCTTC
v_call: TRBV5-1; d_call: -; j_call: TRBJ2-1; clone_size: -; cdr3_length: 14; cdr3_aa: CASSLRGGNNEQFF; cdr3_nt: TGCGCCAGCAGCTTGAGGGGCGGGAACAATGAGCAGTTCTTC
v_call: TRBV18; d_call: -; j_call: TRBJ2-2; clone_size: -; cdr3_length: 13; cdr3_aa: CASSPSSTGELFF; cdr3_nt: TGTGCCAGCTCACCATCCTCCACCGGGGAGCTGTTTTTT
v_call: TRBV15; d_call: -; j_call: TRBJ2-5; clone_size: -; cdr3_length: 14; cdr3_aa: CATRWTRGIETQYF; cdr3_nt: TGTGCCACCAGATGGACTAGGGGGATCGAGACCCAGTACTTC
v_call: TRBV19; d_call: -; j_call: TRBJ1-2; clone_size: -; cdr3_length: 11; cdr3_aa: CASRRGYGYTF; cdr3_nt: TGTGCCAGTAGAAGAGGCTATGGCTACACCTTC